The rows below give T cell receptor beta chains drawn from one sample of a study of cytomegalovirus exposure and HLA in healthy donors. Sequencing used immunoSEQ multiplex PCR; TCRdb keeps in-frame clones, though not all of them. Of over 150,000 clones listed, 80% are singletons. What was sequenced was PBMCs. These receptors were obtained from a boy between 10 and 17 years old in good health and CMV-seronegative. Both conserved end residues are part of each CDR3. Fields, in order: V gene, clone size, J gene, D gene, CDR3 protein, CDR3 DNA. A D gene is named only where the DNA matches it firmly. For some rows the clone size is stated as once, few or many, or as a class when expanded; others skip it.

V gene: TRBV5-1; clone size: NA; J gene: TRBJ1-2; D gene: NA; CDR3 protein: CASSFRSGGGGYGYTF; CDR3 DNA: TGCGCCAGCAGCTTTCGATCGGGGGGCGGCGGCTATGGCTACACCTTC
V gene: TRBV6-6; clone size: NA; J gene: TRBJ1-1; D gene: NA; CDR3 protein: CASRDSGDTEAFF; CDR3 DNA: TGTGCCAGCAGGGACAGTGGGGACACTGAAGCTTTCTTT
V gene: TRBV5-4; clone size: NA; J gene: TRBJ2-1; D gene: TRBD2; CDR3 protein: CASSRGASGSGRHEQFF; CDR3 DNA: TGTGCCAGCAGCCGAGGGGCAAGCGGGAGTGGGAGGCATGAGCAGTTCTTC
V gene: TRBV6-5; clone size: NA; J gene: TRBJ2-7; D gene: TRBD1; CDR3 protein: CASRRGQADGGQYF; CDR3 DNA: TGTGCCAGCAGAAGAGGACAGGCAGATGGGGGGCAGTACTTC
V gene: TRBV28; clone size: NA; J gene: TRBJ1-1; D gene: TRBD1; CDR3 protein: CASTHQYGRGLNTEAFF; CDR3 DNA: TGTGCCAGCACCCACCAGTACGGGAGGGGGCTGAACACTGAAGCTTTCTTT
V gene: TRBV15; clone size: once; J gene: TRBJ1-2; D gene: TRBD1; CDR3 protein: CATSTRGTGMSGYTF; CDR3 DNA: TGTGCCACCAGCACGAGAGGGACAGGGATGAGTGGCTACACCTTC
V gene: TRBV9; clone size: NA; J gene: TRBJ1-2; D gene: NA; CDR3 protein: CASSRDRSNYGYTF; CDR3 DNA: TGTGCCAGCAGCCGTGACAGATCTAACTATGGCTACACCTTC
V gene: TRBV5-1; clone size: NA; J gene: TRBJ2-1; D gene: TRBD2; CDR3 protein: CASSLDRLAAYNEQFF; CDR3 DNA: TGCGCCAGCAGCTTGGACCGACTAGCGGCTTACAATGAGCAGTTCTTC
V gene: TRBV6-5; clone size: once; J gene: TRBJ2-1; D gene: TRBD1; CDR3 protein: CASSYSFRQGDEQFF; CDR3 DNA: TGTGCCAGCAGTTACTCTTTTAGACAGGGGGATGAGCAGTTCTTC
V gene: TRBV12-5; clone size: once; J gene: TRBJ2-1; D gene: TRBD1; CDR3 protein: CASGSGGRGNEQFF; CDR3 DNA: TGTGCTAGTGGCTCAGGGGGTCGGGGAAATGAGCAGTTCTTC
V gene: TRBV5-5; clone size: NA; J gene: TRBJ1-1; D gene: TRBD1; CDR3 protein: CASSLKSGTGINTEAFF; CDR3 DNA: TGTGCCAGCAGCTTGAAGAGTGGGACAGGGATTAACACTGAAGCTTTCTTT
V gene: TRBV27; clone size: NA; J gene: TRBJ2-3; D gene: TRBD1; CDR3 protein: CASSRWTGLGDTQYF; CDR3 DNA: TGTGCCAGCAGTCGTTGGACAGGGCTCGGCGATACGCAGTATTTT
V gene: TRBV21-1; clone size: NA; J gene: TRBJ2-7; D gene: NA; CDR3 protein: CASSKSQDREPYEQYF; CDR3 DNA: TGTGCCAGCAGCAAATCTCAGGACAGGGAACCCTACGAGCAGTACTTC
V gene: TRBV29-1; clone size: NA; J gene: TRBJ2-1; D gene: NA; CDR3 protein: CSVRRMAGLANEQFF; CDR3 DNA: TGCAGCGTCCGACGAATGGCGGGCCTAGCAAATGAGCAGTTCTTC
V gene: TRBV11-3; clone size: NA; J gene: TRBJ2-3; D gene: TRBD2; CDR3 protein: CASSSGTSGRTDTQYF; CDR3 DNA: TGTGCCAGCAGCTCCGGGACTAGCGGACGCACAGATACGCAGTATTTT
V gene: TRBV7-8; clone size: NA; J gene: TRBJ1-1; D gene: TRBD1; CDR3 protein: CASSPGQGDTEAFF; CDR3 DNA: TGTGCCAGCAGTCCCGGACAGGGGGACACTGAAGCTTTCTTT
V gene: TRBV2; clone size: NA; J gene: TRBJ1-1; D gene: NA; CDR3 protein: CASSGTVNTEAFF; CDR3 DNA: TGTGCCAGCAGCGGGACTGTGAACACTGAAGCTTTCTTT
V gene: TRBV2; clone size: NA; J gene: TRBJ1-1; D gene: NA; CDR3 protein: CASSGRENTEAFF; CDR3 DNA: TGTGCCAGCAGCGGCCGGGAGAACACTGAAGCTTTCTTT
V gene: TRBV29-1; clone size: NA; J gene: TRBJ2-7; D gene: TRBD1; CDR3 protein: CSVEVGGQGSYEQYF; CDR3 DNA: TGCAGCGTTGAAGTGGGGGGACAGGGCTCCTACGAGCAGTACTTC
V gene: TRBV21-1; clone size: few; J gene: TRBJ1-2; D gene: NA; CDR3 protein: CASSPTPDREYGYTF; CDR3 DNA: TGTGCCAGCAGCCCGACGCCCGACAGGGAATATGGCTACACCTTC
V gene: TRBV19; clone size: NA; J gene: TRBJ1-1; D gene: NA; CDR3 protein: CASSAAGRRNTEAFF; CDR3 DNA: TGTGCCAGTAGTGCCGCGGGACGGAGGAACACTGAAGCTTTCTTT
V gene: TRBV6-1; clone size: NA; J gene: TRBJ2-3; D gene: TRBD2; CDR3 protein: CASSPGTRRPDTQYF; CDR3 DNA: TGTGCCAGCAGCCCCGGGACTAGAAGGCCAGATACGCAGTATTTT
V gene: TRBV5-6; clone size: NA; J gene: TRBJ2-7; D gene: NA; CDR3 protein: CASSSDRLTYEQYF; CDR3 DNA: TGTGCCAGCAGCTCCGACAGGCTGACCTACGAGCAGTACTTC
V gene: TRBV4-2; clone size: NA; J gene: TRBJ2-3; D gene: NA; CDR3 protein: CASTPLRGSGDTQYF; CDR3 DNA: TGTGCCAGCACCCCCCTACGGGGGAGTGGGGATACGCAGTATTTT
V gene: TRBV9; clone size: NA; J gene: TRBJ1-6; D gene: TRBD1; CDR3 protein: CASSVGGQSPLHF; CDR3 DNA: TGTGCCAGCAGCGTAGGGGGACAGTCACCCCTCCACTTT
V gene: TRBV6-1; clone size: NA; J gene: TRBJ2-5; D gene: NA; CDR3 protein: CASSAGHISIPQETQYF; CDR3 DNA: TGTGCCAGCAGTGCGGGACACATTTCAATACCTCAAGAGACCCAGTACTTC
V gene: TRBV4-1; clone size: NA; J gene: TRBJ2-7; D gene: TRBD2; CDR3 protein: CASSQDAAGGYEQYF; CDR3 DNA: TGCGCCAGCAGCCAAGACGCTGCGGGAGGATACGAGCAGTACTTC
V gene: TRBV5-1; clone size: few; J gene: TRBJ2-5; D gene: NA; CDR3 protein: CASSLGRWRSETQYF; CDR3 DNA: TGCGCCAGCAGCTTGGGGCGGTGGAGGTCGGAGACCCAGTACTTC
V gene: TRBV9; clone size: NA; J gene: TRBJ1-4; D gene: NA; CDR3 protein: CASSPGGELEKLFF; CDR3 DNA: TGTGCCAGCAGCCCCGGAGGGGAACTCGAAAAACTGTTTTTT